Listed below are T cell receptor beta chains from one sample, sequenced in a study of CD4+ T cells in melanoma. Produced via immunoSEQ multiplex PCR; TCRdb's table is partial and in-frame only. The data hold around 15,000 clones, with 65% to 85% observed a single time. What was sequenced was cells from a culture (not recorded whether cultured in vitro). These receptors came from a human donor with melanoma. Each CDR3 is given with its conserved first and last residue. D genes are given only for firm matches. The listing skips clone size in some rows; elsewhere it reads once, few, many or a size class.

d_call	v_call	j_call	clone_size	cdr3_aa	cdr3_nt
.	TRBV2	TRBJ1-2	.	CASRETGLYGYTF	TGTGCCAGCAGAGAGACAGGCCTCTATGGCTACACCTTC
TRBD1	TRBV6-6	TRBJ2-7	.	CASSYGVGTGLYEQYF	TGTGCCAGCAGTTACGGGGTCGGGACAGGGTTATACGAGCAGTACTTC
.	TRBV5-6	TRBJ1-2	.	CASSFLANYGYTF	TGTGCCAGCAGCTTTTTGGCTAACTATGGCTACACCTTC
.	TRBV30	TRBJ2-2	.	CAWSQGANTGELFF	TGTGCCTGGAGTCAGGGAGCGAACACCGGGGAGCTGTTTTTT
.	TRBV5-1	TRBJ2-3	once	CASSLADTQYF	TGCGCCAGCAGCTTGGCAGATACGCAGTATTTT
.	TRBV7-6	TRBJ2-2	.	CASSWELSSGELFF	TGTGCCAGCAGCTGGGAGCTAAGTTCCGGGGAGCTGTTTTTT
TRBD1	TRBV10-3	TRBJ2-1	few	CAISAQGKVNEQFF	TGTGCCATCAGTGCACAGGGGAAGGTGAATGAGCAGTTCTTC
TRBD1	TRBV2	TRBJ1-6	few	CASSQTGGGNSPLHF	TGTGCCAGCAGCCAGACAGGGGGAGGTAATTCACCCCTCCACTTT
TRBD1	TRBV6-5	TRBJ2-7	.	CASSTGTGPYEQYF	TGTGCCAGCAGTACCGGGACAGGGCCCTACGAGCAGTACTTC
.	TRBV5-1	TRBJ1-5	.	CASSLGGPGEPQHF	TGCGCCAGCAGCTTGGGGGGGCCCGGTGAGCCCCAGCATTTT
TRBD1	TRBV6-6	TRBJ2-7	.	CASSYTEGGRYEQYF	TGTGCCAGCAGTTATACGGAAGGGGGCAGATACGAGCAGTACTTC
.	TRBV4-1	TRBJ2-6	.	CASSEQAAGANVLTF	TGCGCCAGCAGCGAACAAGCAGCTGGGGCCAACGTCCTGACTTTC
TRBD2	TRBV4-1	TRBJ2-3	.	CASSQSGLAGTTDTQYF	TGCGCCAGCAGCCAATCTGGACTAGCGGGGACCACAGATACGCAGTATTTT
.	TRBV29-1	TRBJ2-1	.	CSVGGQTYNEQFF	TGCAGCGTGGGGGGCCAGACTTACAATGAGCAGTTCTTC
.	TRBV5-1	TRBJ1-1	once	CASAGGLSVNTEAFF	TGCGCCAGCGCCGGGGGACTCTCGGTGAACACTGAAGCTTTCTTT
.	TRBV2	TRBJ2-7	few	CASNRVPSYEQYF	TGTGCCAGCAATCGAGTGCCATCCTACGAGCAGTACTTC
TRBD1	TRBV10-1	TRBJ1-1	few	CASSRDRNTEAFF	TGCGCCAGCAGCCGGGACAGGAACACTGAAGCTTTCTTT
.	TRBV5-4	TRBJ1-2	.	CASSLAGVYGYTF	TGTGCCAGCAGCTTGGCGGGGGTATATGGCTACACCTTC
.	TRBV30	TRBJ2-3	.	CAWKGQGSADTQYF	TGTGCCTGGAAGGGCCAGGGATCAGCAGATACGCAGTATTTT
TRBD1	TRBV5-1	TRBJ2-5	.	CASSSTGLQETQYF	TGCGCCAGCAGCTCGACAGGGCTACAAGAGACCCAGTACTTC
.	TRBV4-1	TRBJ1-2	few	CASSHAAGTEPYSYGYTF	TGCGCCAGCAGCCATGCCGCCGGGACTGAACCTTATTCCTATGGCTACACCTTC
.	TRBV4-1	TRBJ1-4	few	CASSQEKRTREKLFF	TGCGCCAGCAGCCAAGAGAAGAGGACGAGGGAAAAACTGTTTTTT
TRBD1	TRBV29-1	TRBJ1-2	.	CSAERDREFRGYTF	TGCAGCGCCGAGAGGGACAGGGAGTTCCGTGGCTACACCTTC
.	TRBV5-1	TRBJ1-1	.	CASSSSTDTEAFF	TGCGCCAGCAGCTCGTCGACAGACACTGAAGCTTTCTTT
.	TRBV6-5	TRBJ1-5	.	CASSYSRQNNQPQHF	TGTGCCAGCAGTTACTCTCGACAGAACAATCAGCCCCAGCATTTT
TRBD1	TRBV18	TRBJ2-2	.	CASSPQPGQGAGELFF	TGTGCCAGCTCACCACAGCCGGGACAGGGGGCCGGGGAGCTGTTTTTT
.	TRBV10-3	TRBJ1-6	few	CAISDEAAGFSPLHF	TGTGCCATCAGTGACGAAGCTGCGGGGTTTTCACCCCTCCACTTT
.	TRBV5-1	TRBJ2-7	once	CASSSKLYSPEQYF	TGCGCCAGCAGCTCCAAACTCTACTCCCCCGAGCAGTACTTC
.	TRBV11-2	TRBJ2-7	.	CASSLSGVSYEQYF	TGTGCCAGCAGCTTATCGGGGGTTTCCTACGAGCAGTACTTC
TRBD1	TRBV5-1	TRBJ1-2	.	CASSDGQGYGYTF	TGCGCCAGCAGCGATGGACAGGGCTATGGCTACACCTTC
.	TRBV7-8	TRBJ1-1	once	CASSLIWQFTEAFF	TGTGCCAGCAGCTTAATATGGCAGTTCACTGAAGCTTTCTTT
TRBD1	TRBV2	TRBJ1-4	medium-sized	CASSVRLGGEKLFF	TGTGCCAGCAGTGTCCGCTTAGGGGGCGAAAAACTGTTTTTT
.	TRBV25-1	TRBJ1-1	few	CASSEGGVGAFF	TGTGCCAGCAGTGAAGGAGGGGTCGGAGCTTTCTTT
TRBD1	TRBV30	TRBJ2-1	.	CAWSISRTGVPNEQFF	TGTGCCTGGAGTATATCTCGGACAGGGGTACCCAATGAGCAGTTCTTC
TRBD1	TRBV2	TRBJ2-7	few	CASRGTGVVHEQYF	TGTGCCAGCAGGGGGACAGGGGTGGTCCACGAGCAGTACTTC
.	TRBV15	TRBJ1-6	few	CATSRESPGNRYSPLHF	TGTGCCACCAGCAGAGAATCCCCCGGAAACCGTTATTCACCCCTCCACTTT
.	TRBV18	TRBJ2-1	.	CASSPGGHNEQFF	TGTGCCAGCTCACCAGGGGGCCACAATGAGCAGTTCTTC
.	TRBV6-1	TRBJ2-1	few	CASSVWANNEQFF	TGTGCCAGCAGTGTCTGGGCTAACAATGAGCAGTTCTTC
.	TRBV5-1	TRBJ1-1	.	CASRGVLPPLATEAFF	TGCGCCAGCAGGGGGGTCCTACCTCCGCTCGCCACTGAAGCTTTCTTT
TRBD1	TRBV10-3	TRBJ1-4	.	CATRGTTNEKLFF	TGTGCCACCAGGGGGACGACTAATGAAAAACTGTTTTTT
.	TRBV19	TRBJ2-7	.	CASSMSYYEQYF	TGTGCCAGTAGTATGTCGTACTACGAGCAGTACTTC
.	TRBV7-3	TRBJ2-5	.	CASSLSGIEETQYF	TGTGCCAGCAGCTTATCCGGTATTGAAGAGACCCAGTACTTC
.	TRBV7-3	TRBJ1-2	.	CASSPAGGDYGYTF	TGTGCCAGCAGCCCTGCGGGGGGAGACTATGGCTACACCTTC
.	TRBV7-3	TRBJ2-3	.	CASSSSSTDTQYF	TGTGCCAGCAGCTCTTCTAGCACAGATACGCAGTATTTT
TRBD1	TRBV7-2	TRBJ1-6	.	CASSLDWQGARSLHF	TGTGCCAGCAGCTTAGACTGGCAGGGGGCTAGATCCCTCCACTTT